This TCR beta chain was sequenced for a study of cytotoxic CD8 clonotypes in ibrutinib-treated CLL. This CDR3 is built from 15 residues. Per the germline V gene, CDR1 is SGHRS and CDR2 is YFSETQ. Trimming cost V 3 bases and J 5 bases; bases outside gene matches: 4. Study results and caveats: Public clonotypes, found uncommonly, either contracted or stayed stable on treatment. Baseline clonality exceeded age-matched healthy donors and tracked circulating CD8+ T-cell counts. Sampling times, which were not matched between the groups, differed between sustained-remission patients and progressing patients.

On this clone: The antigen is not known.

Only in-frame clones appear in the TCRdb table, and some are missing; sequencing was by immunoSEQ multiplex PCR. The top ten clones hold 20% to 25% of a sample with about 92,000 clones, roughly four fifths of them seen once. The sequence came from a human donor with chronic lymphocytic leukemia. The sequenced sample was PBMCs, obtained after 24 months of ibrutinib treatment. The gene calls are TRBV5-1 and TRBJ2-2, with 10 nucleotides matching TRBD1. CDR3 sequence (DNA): TGCGCCAGCAGCTCCTGGACAGGGGGGACCGGGGAGCTGTTTTTT. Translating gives CASSSWTGGTGELFF.